Presented here are 10 T cell receptor beta chains from one specimen sequenced in a study of blood T cells in healthy people across ages. Sample-barcoded 5' priming and a J-beta primer mix drove a second PCR of about 7 to 11 cycles. TCRdb re-derived calls from the 5' RACE reads in MiXCR, one entry per CDR3 protein. The data contain roughly 1,100,000 distinct CDR3 sequences, approximately 26% of them seen just once; the ten biggest clones take up approximately 0.7%. This sample was shared with a second study, whose subject was T cells of mothers and their children.

Sequencing was carried out using blood. Every receptor here comes from a girl aged 2-9 years in good health.

CDR3 bases: TGCAGTGCTCTTCAAGGTAGCGGGGCTAGCACAGATACGCAGTATTTT. Protein: CSALQGSGASTDTQYF. The chain couples TRBV20-1 to TRBJ2-3; 8 nucleotides agree with TRBD2. Germline assignment: CDR1 DFQATT and CDR2 SNEGSKA (reference sequence). This CDR3 region has 16 residues. V lost 5 bases, J lost 0 bases, and 10 bases stayed unmatched.

The chain combines TRBV11-3 with TRBJ2-1; 8 nucleotides match TRBD1. Germline V gene data show CDR1 as SGHNT and CDR2 as YENEEA. CDR3 size: 16 residues. V was pared by 3 bases and J by 8 bases, with 12 bases of the junction left unmatched. The CDR3 nucleotides read TGTGCCAGCAGCTTTAGCCGGGACAGGTACCCCTATGAGCAGTTCTTC. Its protein is CASSFSRDRYPYEQFF. Looking up the rest from reference TRBV11-3 and TRBJ2-1 gives the full variable domain: EAGVVQSPRYKIIEKKQPVAFWCNPISGHNTLYWYLQNLGQGPELLIRYENEEAVDDSQLPKDRFSAERLKGVDSTLKIQPAELGDSAVYLCASSFSRDRYPYEQFFGPGTRLTVL.

The chain joins TRBV19 to TRBJ2-1; 9 bases agree with TRBD2. Germline values: CDR1 LNHDA, CDR2 SQIVND (reference sequence). Trimming cost V 7 bases and J 3 bases; bases outside gene matches: 4. This CDR3 has 14 residues. The CDR3 coding sequence is TGTGCCAGTACCCGGACTAGCGACTACAATGAGCAGTTCTTC. Translation gives CASTRTSDYNEQFF.

This clonotype is a singleton in its sample. CDR3 in DNA: TGTGCCAGCAGCTTATTAGAACAGCACTCCTACAATGAGCAGTTCTTC. This codes for CASSLLEQHSYNEQFF. The chain couples TRBV7-9 to TRBJ2-1; D unresolved. Trimming took off 2 bases at V and 0 bases at J, with 11 bases between the two ends. The germline gives CDR1 SEHNR, CDR2 FQNEAQ (reference sequence). The CDR3 spans 16 residues.

The genes are TRBV19 and TRBJ1-6; 7 bases are a match to TRBD1. This CDR3 spans 16 amino acids. The trim removed 5 bases at V and 10 bases at J, leaving 14 bases unmatched. Germline CDR1 and CDR2: LNHDA and SQIVND (reference sequence). For the CDR3, the DNA is TGTGCCAGTAGTTTCGCCTTACGACAGGGAAGCTCACCCCTCCACTTT. Residues: CASSFALRQGSSPLHF. Based on the CDR3 plus reference TRBV19 and TRBJ1-6, the full variable domain is DGGITQSPKYLFRKEGQNVTLSCEQNLNHDAMYWYRQDPGQGLRLIYYSQIVNDFQKGDIAEGYSVSREKKESFPLTVTSAQKNPTAFYLCASSFALRQGSSPLHFGNGTRLTVT.

This sequence joins TRBV12-3 or TRBV12-4 and TRBJ2-7; no clear D. With 0 bases removed from V and 7 bases from J, the gap between germline ends came to 13 bases. The CDR3 has 14 residues. This CDR3 reads CASSLARIFWEQYF. The DNA for the CDR3 is TGTGCCAGCAGTTTAGCGCGGATCTTCTGGGAGCAGTACTTC.

The chain recombines TRBV2 with TRBJ2-7; D tentatively reads TRBD1 or TRBD2 (5 bases each). There are 12 residues in the CDR3. Germline CDR1 SNHLY, CDR2 FYNNEI. Deletions cut 11 bases from V and 4 bases from J, with 15 bases between. The CDR3 DNA is TGTGCCGTGGGGGTCGGAGGTTACGAGCAGTACTTC. The encoded protein is CAVGVGGYEQYF.

In DNA form, the CDR3 reads TGCGCCAGCAGCCAAGGTCCCTCACTTGCAACTAATGAAAAACTGTTTTTT. Residues: CASSQGPSLATNEKLFF. The chain recombines TRBV4-1 with TRBJ1-4, with no clear D. Deletions cut 1 base from V and 0 bases from J, with 12 bases between. CDR3 length equals 17 residues. Per germline, CDR1 MGHRA and CDR2 YSYEKL.

The gene calls are TRBV20-1 and TRBJ2-5; D ambiguous. CDR3 size: 16 residues. Germline values: CDR1 DFQATT, CDR2 SNEGSKA (reference sequence). Trimming stripped 4 bases from V and 5 bases from J, with 23 bases between. CDR3 residues: CSAIYPGWESRETQYF. The CDR3 DNA reads as TGCAGTGCTATTTACCCCGGGTGGGAAAGTCGGGAGACCCAGTACTTC.

This chain uses TRBV6-5 with TRBJ1-2; D gene uncertain. Germline CDR1 and CDR2: MNHEY and SVGAGI. The V and J ends lost 10 bases and 4 bases respectively, with 19 bases between them. This CDR3 spans 14 amino acids. The CDR3 DNA reads as TGTGCCACGTTTAATCAAGGAGGCGGCTATGGCTACACCTTC. Amino acid sequence: CATFNQGGGYGYTF.